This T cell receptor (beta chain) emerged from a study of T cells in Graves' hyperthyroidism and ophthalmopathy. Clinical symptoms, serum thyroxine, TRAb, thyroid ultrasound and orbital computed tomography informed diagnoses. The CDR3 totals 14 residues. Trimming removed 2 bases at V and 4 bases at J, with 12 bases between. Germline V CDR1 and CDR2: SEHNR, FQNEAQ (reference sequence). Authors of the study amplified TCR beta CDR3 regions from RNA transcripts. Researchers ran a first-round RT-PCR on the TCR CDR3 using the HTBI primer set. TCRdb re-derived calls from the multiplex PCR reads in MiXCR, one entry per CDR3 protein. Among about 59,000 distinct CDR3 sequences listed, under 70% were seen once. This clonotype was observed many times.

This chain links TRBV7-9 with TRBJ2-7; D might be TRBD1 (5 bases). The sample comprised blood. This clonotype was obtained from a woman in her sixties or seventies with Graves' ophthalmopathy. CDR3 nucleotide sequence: TGTGCCAGCAGCTTATTGCAGGGATCATACGAGCAGTACTTC. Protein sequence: CASSLLQGSYEQYF. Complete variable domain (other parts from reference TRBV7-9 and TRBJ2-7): DTGVSQNPRHKITKRGQNVTFRCDPISEHNRLYWYRQTLGQGPEFLTYFQNEAQLEKSRLLSDRFSAERPKGSFSTLEIQRTEQGDSAMYLCASSLLQGSYEQYFGPGTRLTVT.